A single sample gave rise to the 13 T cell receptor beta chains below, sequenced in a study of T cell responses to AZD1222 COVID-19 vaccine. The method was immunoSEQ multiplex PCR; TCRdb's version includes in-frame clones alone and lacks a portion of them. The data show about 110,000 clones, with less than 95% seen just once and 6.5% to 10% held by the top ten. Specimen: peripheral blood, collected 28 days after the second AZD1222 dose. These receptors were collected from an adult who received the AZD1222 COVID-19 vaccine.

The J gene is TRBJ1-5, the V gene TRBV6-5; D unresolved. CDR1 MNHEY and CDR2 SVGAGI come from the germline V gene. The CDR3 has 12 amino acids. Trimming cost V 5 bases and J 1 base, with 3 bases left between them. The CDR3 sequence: CASSNSNQPQHF. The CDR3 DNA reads TGTGCCAGCAGTAACAGCAATCAGCCCCAGCATTTT.

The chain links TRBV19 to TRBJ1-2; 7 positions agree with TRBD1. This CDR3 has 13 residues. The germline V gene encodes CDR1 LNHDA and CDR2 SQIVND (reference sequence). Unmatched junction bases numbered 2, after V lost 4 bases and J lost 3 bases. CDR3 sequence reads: CASSTQGDYGYTF. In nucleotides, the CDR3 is TGTGCCAGTAGTACCCAGGGGGACTATGGCTACACCTTC. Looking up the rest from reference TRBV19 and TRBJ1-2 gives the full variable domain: DGGITQSPKYLFRKEGQNVTLSCEQNLNHDAMYWYRQDPGQGLRLIYYSQIVNDFQKGDIAEGYSVSREKKESFPLTVTSAQKNPTAFYLCASSTQGDYGYTFGSGTRLTVV.

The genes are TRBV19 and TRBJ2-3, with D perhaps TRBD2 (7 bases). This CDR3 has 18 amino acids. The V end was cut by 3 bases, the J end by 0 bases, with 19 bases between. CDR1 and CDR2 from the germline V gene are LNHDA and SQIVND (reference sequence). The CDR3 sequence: CASSMEGPRGASTDTQYF. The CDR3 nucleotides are TGTGCCAGTAGTATGGAGGGCCCTCGGGGGGCTAGCACAGATACGCAGTATTTT.

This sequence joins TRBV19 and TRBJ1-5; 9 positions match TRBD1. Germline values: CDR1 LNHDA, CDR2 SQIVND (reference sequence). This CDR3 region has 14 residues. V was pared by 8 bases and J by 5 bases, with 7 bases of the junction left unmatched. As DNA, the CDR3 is TGTGCCAGTTCCCCGACAGGGGGGCATCAGCCCCAGCATTTT. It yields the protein CASSPTGGHQPQHF.

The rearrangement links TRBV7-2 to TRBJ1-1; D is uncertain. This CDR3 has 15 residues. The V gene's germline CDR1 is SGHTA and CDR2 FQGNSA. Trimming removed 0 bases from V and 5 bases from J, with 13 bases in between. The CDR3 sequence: CASSLAAGRRTEAFF. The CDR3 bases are TGTGCCAGCAGCTTAGCCGCTGGGAGACGGACTGAAGCTTTCTTT.

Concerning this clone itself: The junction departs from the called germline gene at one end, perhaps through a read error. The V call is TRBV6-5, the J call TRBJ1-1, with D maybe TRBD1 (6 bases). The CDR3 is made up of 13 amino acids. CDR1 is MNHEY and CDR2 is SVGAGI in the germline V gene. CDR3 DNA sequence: TGTGCCAGCAGTTACCCAGGGACAAGGGGGGTCCTCTTT. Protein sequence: CASSYPGTRGVLF.

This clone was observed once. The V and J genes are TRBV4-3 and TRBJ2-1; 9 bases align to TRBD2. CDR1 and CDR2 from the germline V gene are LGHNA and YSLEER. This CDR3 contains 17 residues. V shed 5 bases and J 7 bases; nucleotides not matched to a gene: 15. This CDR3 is CASSARMGGGAVNEQFF. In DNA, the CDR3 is TGCGCCAGCAGCGCCAGGATGGGCGGGGGGGCCGTGAATGAGCAGTTCTTC.

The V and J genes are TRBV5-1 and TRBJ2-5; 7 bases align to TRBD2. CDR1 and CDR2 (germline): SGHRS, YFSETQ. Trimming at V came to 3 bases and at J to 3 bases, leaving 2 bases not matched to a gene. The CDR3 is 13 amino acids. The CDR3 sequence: CASSWLAEETQYF. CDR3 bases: TGCGCCAGCAGCTGGCTAGCGGAAGAGACCCAGTACTTC.

CDR3 nucleotide sequence: TGTGCCAGCAGTCGCGGGACGGCTTACGAGCAGTACTTC. Amino acid sequence: CASSRGTAYEQYF. The genes are TRBV27 and TRBJ2-7; D possibly corresponds to TRBD2 (6 bases). Germline assignment: CDR1 MNHEY and CDR2 SMNVEV (reference sequence). Trimming pared 5 bases from V and 4 bases from J, leaving 12 bases between. CDR3 length: 13 amino acids.

CDR3 sequence: CASELGGRPFYGYTF. The CDR3 region has the DNA TGTGCCAGCGAACTCGGGGGCAGACCGTTCTATGGCTACACCTTC. The chain carries TRBV6-5 and TRBJ1-2, with a possible D match to TRBD1 (6 bases). Trimming removed 8 bases from V and 4 bases from J, with 20 bases in between. The germline V gene has CDR1 MNHEY and CDR2 SVGAGI. The CDR3 has 15 amino acids.

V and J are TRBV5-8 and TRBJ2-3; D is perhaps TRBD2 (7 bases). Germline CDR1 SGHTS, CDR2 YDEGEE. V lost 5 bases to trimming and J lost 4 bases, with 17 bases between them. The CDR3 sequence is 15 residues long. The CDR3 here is CASSLLAGASDTQYF. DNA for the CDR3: TGTGCCAGCAGTCTTCTGGCGGGGGCTTCAGATACGCAGTATTTT. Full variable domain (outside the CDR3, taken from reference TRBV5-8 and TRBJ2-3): EAGVTQSPTHLIKTRGQQATLRCSPISGHTSVYWYQQALGLGLQFLLWYDEGEERNRGNFPPRFSGRQFPNYSSELNVNALELEDSALYLCASSLLAGASDTQYFGPGTRLTVL.

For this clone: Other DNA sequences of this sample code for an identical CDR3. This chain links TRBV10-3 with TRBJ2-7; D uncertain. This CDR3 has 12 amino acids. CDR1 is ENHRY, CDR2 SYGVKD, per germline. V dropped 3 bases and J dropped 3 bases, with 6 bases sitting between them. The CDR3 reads CAISDRSYEQYF. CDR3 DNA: TGTGCCATCAGTGACAGAAGCTACGAGCAGTACTTC.

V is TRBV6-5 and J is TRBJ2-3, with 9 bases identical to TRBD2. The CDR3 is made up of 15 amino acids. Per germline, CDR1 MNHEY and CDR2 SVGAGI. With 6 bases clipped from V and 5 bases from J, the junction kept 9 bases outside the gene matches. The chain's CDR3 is CASSPQAGGQDTQYF. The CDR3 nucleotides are TGTGCCAGCAGCCCCCAGGCGGGGGGGCAAGATACGCAGTATTTT.